The 18 T cell receptor beta chains reported below all come from one sample, sequenced in a study of blood T cell repertoires in COVID-19. The table came from immunoSEQ multiplex PCR; TCRdb's copy has only in-frame clones and leaves some out. The data contain under 350,000 clones, over 75% of them singletons. Sequencing used peripheral blood. All receptors derive from a woman between 70 and 85 years old with acute or convalescent COVID-19.

In this sample, this clone turned up once. The rearrangement links TRBV13 to TRBJ2-7; TRBD2 matches at 12 bases. This CDR3 comprises 18 residues. Per germline, CDR1 PRHDT and CDR2 FYEKMQ (reference sequence). After removal of 0 bases from V and 0 bases from J, the junction contained 6 bases not matched to a gene. In DNA, the CDR3 is TGTGCCAGCAGCTTAGGAGGACGGACTAGCGGGACCTCCTACGAGCAGTACTTC. Translated: CASSLGGRTSGTSYEQYF.

A single count supports this clone. The V call is TRBV7-6, the J call TRBJ2-3; a weak D match, TRBD1 (6 bases). The CDR3 sequence is 15 residues long. Germline V lookup: CDR1 SGHVS, CDR2 FNYEAQ. V lost 4 bases, J lost 2 bases, and 13 bases lay in between. CDR3 DNA sequence: TGTGCCAGCAGCTCGCAGGGGCTTATCACAGATACGCAGTATTTT. Encoded protein: CASSSQGLITDTQYF. Full variable domain (missing parts from reference TRBV7-6 and TRBJ2-3): GAGVSQSPRYKVTKRGQDVALRCDPISGHVSLYWYRQALGQGPEFLTYFNYEAQQDKSGLPNDRFSAERPEGSISTLTIQRTEQRDSAMYRCASSSQGLITDTQYFGPGTRLTVL.

The chain carries TRBV30 and TRBJ2-2; 7 bases align to TRBD2. After removal of 3 bases from V and 6 bases from J, the junction contained 4 bases not matched to a gene. Germline CDR1 reads GTSNPN; CDR2 reads SVGIG (reference sequence). The CDR3 covers 13 residues. CDR3 DNA sequence: TGTGCCTGGAGGGAACTAGCGCCCGGGGAGCTGTTTTTT. It codes for CAWRELAPGELFF.

The V and J genes are TRBV5-6 and TRBJ2-1, with D possibly TRBD2 on 6 matching bases. Germline V gene data show CDR1 as SGHDT and CDR2 as YYEEEE. Trimming took 0 bases from V and 0 from J, leaving 16 bases between them. The CDR3 is made up of 18 amino acids. CDR3 coding DNA: TGTGCCAGCAGCTTGGTAGCGGTAGGATTTCGCTCCTACAATGAGCAGTTCTTC. This gives the protein CASSLVAVGFRSYNEQFF. Variable domain in full (rest from reference TRBV5-6 and TRBJ2-1): DAGVTQSPTHLIKTRGQQVTLRCSPKSGHDTVSWYQQALGQGPQFIFQYYEEEERQRGNFPDRFSGHQFPNYSSELNVNALLLGDSALYLCASSLVAVGFRSYNEQFFGPGTRLTVL.

DNA for the CDR3: TGTGCCAGTAGGATGGACAGGCACACTGAAGCTTTCTTT. It is translated as CASRMDRHTEAFF. The V call is TRBV19, the J call TRBJ1-1, with 7 bases aligning to TRBD1. V lost 6 bases, J lost 3 bases, and 4 bases stayed unmatched. The CDR3 sequence is 13 residues long. The germline V gene encodes CDR1 LNHDA and CDR2 SQIVND (reference sequence).

This clone was found once. CDR3: CASSLGATRTDTQYF. CDR3 sequence (DNA): TGTGCCAGCAGCTTGGGGGCCACTCGCACAGATACGCAGTATTTT. The chain joins TRBV5-8 to TRBJ2-3; no clear D gene. Germline assignment: CDR1 SGHTS and CDR2 YDEGEE. The CDR3 is 15 amino acids. V dropped 0 bases and J dropped 1 base, with 9 bases sitting between them.

The genes are TRBV5-1 and TRBJ1-2; TRBD1 aligns across 8 bases. The J segment lost 8 bases and the V segment lost 5 bases, leaving 8 bases of the junction unmatched. Germline CDR1 reads SGHRS; CDR2 reads YFSETQ. The CDR3 loop spans 13 amino acids. The CDR3 is CASRDGQGGGYTF. The CDR3 nucleotides are TGCGCCAGCAGGGACGGACAGGGAGGCGGCTACACCTTC.

In this sample, this clone turned up a few times. V usage is TRBV5-8 and J usage is TRBJ2-1; 7 nucleotides match TRBD2. CDR3 length: 15 residues. The V gene end was trimmed by 4 bases and the J gene end by 0 bases; junction bases not matched to a gene: 4. Germline lookup yields CDR1 SGHTS and CDR2 YDEGEE. The CDR3 here is CASSAAGFSYNEQFF. In DNA, the CDR3 is TGTGCCAGCAGCGCAGCGGGGTTCTCCTACAATGAGCAGTTCTTC.

This clone was found once. The chain uses TRBV19 and TRBJ1-5, with a tentative D call TRBD1 (5 bases). The CDR3 runs to 15 residues. Germline lookup yields CDR1 LNHDA and CDR2 SQIVND (reference sequence). Trimming took off 9 bases at V and 1 base at J, with 16 bases between the two ends. CDR3 in DNA: TGTGCCAGCACTCAGGGAGGAGGGAGCAATCAGCCCCAGCATTTT. Protein: CASTQGGGSNQPQHF.

This rearrangement joins TRBV11-2 to TRBJ1-6; no reliable D call. The CDR3 is made up of 14 amino acids. V lost 5 bases, J lost 7 bases, and 12 bases lay in between. Germline V gene lookup returns CDR1 SGHAT and CDR2 FQNNGV. The CDR3 sequence is CASSISTGNSPLHF. CDR3 DNA: TGTGCCAGCAGCATCTCCACCGGGAATTCACCCCTCCACTTT.

This chain connects TRBV3-1 (or the pseudogene TRBV3-2) to TRBJ2-5; 9 positions match TRBD2. CDR3 length: 15 amino acids. The V gene end was trimmed by 4 bases and the J gene end by 0 bases; junction bases not matched to a gene: 3. Germline lookup yields CDR1 LGHDT and CDR2 YNNKEL (reference sequence). In DNA, the CDR3 is TGTGCCAGCAGCCGGGTAGCGGGGGACCAAGAGACCCAGTACTTC. Amino acid sequence: CASSRVAGDQETQYF.

This clone was found once. The J gene is TRBJ2-7, the V gene TRBV11-2; the D is unclear. The CDR3 runs to 13 residues. Trimming removed 1 base at V and 4 bases at J, with 8 bases between. Germline V gives CDR1 SGHAT, CDR2 FQNNGV. This chain's CDR3 is CASSLGQNYEQYF. The DNA of the CDR3 is TGTGCCAGCAGCTTAGGTCAGAATTACGAGCAGTACTTC.

The rearrangement uses TRBV30 and TRBJ2-5; the D gene is possibly TRBD1 (5 bases). V was clipped by 0 bases and J by 6 bases, with 14 bases between them. The CDR3 covers 14 residues. Germline values: CDR1 GTSNPN, CDR2 SVGIG (reference sequence). CDR3 sequence: CAWSVGQGLKTQYF. The CDR3, as DNA: TGTGCCTGGAGTGTGGGGCAGGGATTAAAGACCCAGTACTTC.

The rearrangement joins TRBV2 to TRBJ2-3; 15 bases are shared with TRBD2. The CDR3 is made up of 19 amino acids. Trimming took 6 bases from V and 0 from J; bases not matched to a gene: 10. From germline, CDR1 is SNHLY and CDR2 FYNNEI. This CDR3 is CASSSGTSGGRVSTDTQYF. The CDR3, as DNA: TGTGCCAGCAGCTCCGGGACTAGCGGGGGGAGAGTAAGCACAGATACGCAGTATTTT.

The V and J genes are TRBV14 and TRBJ1-1; 9 bases match TRBD1. Trimming removed 4 bases from V and 3 bases from J; junction bases left unmatched: 6. This CDR3 spans 15 amino acids. Germline lookup yields CDR1 SGHDN and CDR2 FVKESK. The CDR3 bases are TGTGCCAGCAGCCGCACGGGACAGGGTCACACTGAAGCTTTCTTT. Protein product: CASSRTGQGHTEAFF.

DNA of the CDR3: TGTGCCAGTAGTATAGTGGAGATCGGCACCGGGGAGCTGTTTTTT. This codes for CASSIVEIGTGELFF. This chain joins TRBV19 and TRBJ2-2; D remains ambiguous. The CDR3 is made up of 15 amino acids. V was pared by 1 base and J by 4 bases, with 10 bases between. Germline assignment: CDR1 LNHDA and CDR2 SQIVND (reference sequence).

This sequence joins TRBV27 and TRBJ1-2; possible D gene TRBD1, 5 bases. The CDR3 is 15 residues long. The germline V gene encodes CDR1 MNHEY and CDR2 SMNVEV (reference sequence). Deletions cut 5 bases from V and 4 bases from J, with 17 bases between. The CDR3 DNA reads as TGTGCCAGCAGTCCCCGATGGGGGGAAATCTATGGCTACACCTTC. Protein sequence: CASSPRWGEIYGYTF.

The chain couples TRBV5-4 to TRBJ2-5, with 9 bases fitting TRBD1. This CDR3 has 14 amino acids. Per germline, CDR1 SGHNT and CDR2 YYREEE (reference sequence). Germline trimming cut 4 bases from V and 6 bases from J; bases unmatched to any gene: 7. CDR3 sequence (DNA): TGTGCCAGCAGCGGTGGGACAGGGATGAAGACCCAGTACTTC. This codes for CASSGGTGMKTQYF.